This TCR beta chain stems from a study of cytomegalovirus exposure and HLA in healthy donors. Study overall: Genetic ancestry analysis placed approximately 78% of the roughly 400 donors that were genotyped in the Caucasian-associated cluster.

Researchers ran the PCR with 60 Vbeta and 13 Jbeta primers. Assay: immunoSEQ multiplex PCR; the TCRdb copy retains only in-frame clones and omits some. Among about 90,000 clones, roughly 79% were seen once, and the ten largest hold around 0.53%. The germline V gene has CDR1 MNHEY and CDR2 SVGAGI. V lost 4 bases and J lost 9; bases outside the gene matches: 9. The CDR3 consists of 15 residues. The genes are TRBV6-5 and TRBJ2-1, with 10 bases aligning to TRBD2. Sequencing was carried out using PBMCs. This TCR came from a man in his thirties or forties in good health and CMV-seronegative. The CDR3 loop is CASSFLAGGYIEQFF. The CDR3 region has the DNA TGTGCCAGCAGTTTTTTAGCGGGAGGCTATATTGAGCAGTTCTTC.